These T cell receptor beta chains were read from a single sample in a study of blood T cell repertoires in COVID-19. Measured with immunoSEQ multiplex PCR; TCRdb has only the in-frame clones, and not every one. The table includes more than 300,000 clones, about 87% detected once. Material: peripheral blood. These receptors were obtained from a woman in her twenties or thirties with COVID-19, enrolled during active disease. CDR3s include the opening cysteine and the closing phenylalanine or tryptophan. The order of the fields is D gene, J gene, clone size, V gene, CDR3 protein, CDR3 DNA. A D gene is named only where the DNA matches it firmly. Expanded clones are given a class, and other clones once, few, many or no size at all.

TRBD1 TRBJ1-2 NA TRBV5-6 CASSPGTGGWNGYTF TGTGCCAGCAGCCCGGGGACAGGGGGCTGGAATGGCTACACCTTC
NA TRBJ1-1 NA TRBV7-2 CASSRSRRHTEAFF TGTGCCAGCAGCCGGTCCCGCAGGCACACTGAAGCTTTCTTT
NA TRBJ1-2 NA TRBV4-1 CASSLLEGDYGYTF TGCGCCAGCAGCCTCCTAGAGGGGGACTATGGCTACACCTTC
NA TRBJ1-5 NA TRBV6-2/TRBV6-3 CASSYVGHQPQHF TGTGCCAGCAGTTACGTGGGGCATCAGCCCCAGCATTTT
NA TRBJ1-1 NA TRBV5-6 CASSLGLSQRWNTEAFF TGTGCCAGCAGCTTGGGGCTTTCCCAGAGGTGGAACACTGAAGCTTTCTTT
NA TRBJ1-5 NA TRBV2 CASSEDRSPQHF TGTGCCAGCTCCGAGGATCGGTCGCCCCAGCATTTT
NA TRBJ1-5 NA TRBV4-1 CASSQDEGVQPQHF TGCGCCAGCAGCCAAGATGAGGGGGTTCAGCCCCAGCATTTT
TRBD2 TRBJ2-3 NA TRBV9 CASSWEGVTDTQYF TGTGCCAGCAGCTGGGAGGGTGTCACAGATACGCAGTATTTT
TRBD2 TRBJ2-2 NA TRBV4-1 CASSPWGGDGGELFF TGCGCCAGCAGCCCCTGGGGGGGTGATGGCGGGGAGCTGTTTTTT
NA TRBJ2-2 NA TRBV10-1 CASSGSTIGGELFF TGCGCCAGCAGTGGCTCTACTATAGGCGGGGAGCTGTTTTTT
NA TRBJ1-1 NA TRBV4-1 CASSQDRGRNTEAFF TGCGCCAGCAGCCAAGATCGGGGAAGGAACACTGAAGCTTTCTTT
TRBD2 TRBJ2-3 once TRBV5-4 CASSPFQTSGRDTQYF TGTGCCAGCAGCCCGTTCCAGACTAGCGGGAGGGATACGCAGTATTTT
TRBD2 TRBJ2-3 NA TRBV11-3 CASSPGLARDKNQDTQYF TGTGCCAGCAGCCCGGGACTAGCTCGAGATAAGAATCAGGATACGCAGTATTTT
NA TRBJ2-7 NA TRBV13 CASSLAGYEQYF TGTGCCAGCAGCTTAGCGGGGTACGAGCAGTACTTC
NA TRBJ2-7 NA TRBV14 CASSPTNPYEQYF TGTGCCAGCAGCCCTACTAATCCCTACGAGCAGTACTTC
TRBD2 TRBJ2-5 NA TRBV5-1 CASSKSLAGDLQETQYF TGCGCCAGCAGCAAATCCCTAGCGGGAGACCTCCAAGAGACCCAGTACTTC
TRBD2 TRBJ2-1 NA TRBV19 CASSLSGSNYNEQFF TGTGCCAGTAGTCTTAGCGGGAGTAACTACAATGAGCAGTTCTTC
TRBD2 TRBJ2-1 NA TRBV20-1 CSASGLAGGNEQFF TGCAGTGCTAGTGGGCTAGCGGGAGGAAATGAGCAGTTCTTC
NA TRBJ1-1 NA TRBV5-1 CASSLRGADTEAFF TGCGCCAGCAGCTTACGGGGAGCGGACACTGAAGCTTTCTTT
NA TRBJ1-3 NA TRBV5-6 CASSLGPSSGNTIYF TGTGCCAGCAGCTTGGGGCCCAGCTCTGGAAACACCATATATTTT
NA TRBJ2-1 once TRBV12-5 CASGFGRVEQFF TGTGCTAGTGGTTTTGGGCGAGTAGAGCAGTTCTTC
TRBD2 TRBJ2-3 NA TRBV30 CAWSAESSGTTDTQYF TGTGCCTGGAGTGCGGAGTCTAGCGGGACCACAGATACGCAGTATTTT
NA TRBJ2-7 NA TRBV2 CASSATSYEQYF TGTGCCAGCAGTGCGACATCCTACGAGCAGTACTTC
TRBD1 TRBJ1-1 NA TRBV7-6 CASIRQGSTEAFF TGTGCCAGCATACGACAGGGAAGCACTGAAGCTTTCTTT
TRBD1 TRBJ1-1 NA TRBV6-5 CASSRQGIMNTEAFF TGTGCCAGCAGTCGACAGGGAATCATGAACACTGAAGCTTTCTTT
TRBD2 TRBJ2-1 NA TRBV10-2 CASSDRLAGEFF TGCGCCAGCAGTGACCGCCTAGCGGGAGAGTTCTTC
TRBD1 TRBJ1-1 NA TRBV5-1 CASSLHPRGRNTEAFF TGCGCCAGCAGCTTGCACCCCAGGGGGCGAAACACTGAAGCTTTCTTT
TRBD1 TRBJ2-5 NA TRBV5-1 CASSFVGDRRYQETQYF TGCGCCAGCAGCTTCGTCGGGGACAGGAGGTACCAAGAGACCCAGTACTTC
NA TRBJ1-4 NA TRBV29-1 CSVEDLGGRLFF TGCAGCGTTGAAGATCTTGGAGGGAGACTGTTTTTT
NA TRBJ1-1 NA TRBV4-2 CASSQAYGDGNTEAFF TGTGCCAGCAGCCAAGCCTACGGGGATGGGAACACTGAAGCTTTCTTT
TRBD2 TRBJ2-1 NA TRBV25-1 CASSDAGGGPGNEQFF TGTGCCAGCAGTGATGCTGGGGGAGGGCCTGGCAATGAGCAGTTCTTC
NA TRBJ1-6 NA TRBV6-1 CASSEEKTLRSPLHF TGTGCCAGCAGTGAAGAAAAGACATTACGTTCACCCCTCCACTTT
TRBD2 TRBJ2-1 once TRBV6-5 CASSYSLAGGYNEQFF TGTGCCAGCAGTTACTCGCTAGCGGGGGGCTACAATGAGCAGTTCTTC
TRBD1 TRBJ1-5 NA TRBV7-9 CASSLAGSGGYNQPQHF TGTGCCAGCAGCTTAGCAGGGTCAGGGGGCTACAATCAGCCCCAGCATTTT
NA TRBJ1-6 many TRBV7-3 CASSLDKGSPLHF TGTGCCAGCAGCCTGGACAAAGGATCACCCCTCCACTTT
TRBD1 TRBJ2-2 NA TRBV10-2 CASRVTGTGRTGELFF TGCGCCAGCAGAGTCACCGGGACAGGGCGAACGGGGGAGCTGTTTTTT
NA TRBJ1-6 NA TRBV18 CASSPLGQSSYNSPLHF TGTGCCAGCTCACCCCTTGGACAGAGCTCCTATAATTCACCCCTCCACTTT
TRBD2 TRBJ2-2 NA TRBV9 CASSVGGLAGVGGELFF TGTGCCAGCAGCGTAGGAGGACTAGCGGGAGTAGGCGGGGAGCTGTTTTTT
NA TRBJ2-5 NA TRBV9 CASSPGGWEIQETQYF TGTGCCAGCAGCCCTGGCGGGTGGGAGATACAAGAGACCCAGTACTTC
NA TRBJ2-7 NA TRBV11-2 CASSLAASETYEQYF TGTGCCAGCAGCTTAGCGGCTAGCGAGACCTACGAGCAGTACTTC
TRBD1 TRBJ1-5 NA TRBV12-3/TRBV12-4 CASSLNRGTPQHF TGTGCCAGCAGTTTAAACAGGGGTACGCCCCAGCATTTT
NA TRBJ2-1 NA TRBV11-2 CASSHTSNEQFF TGTGCCAGCAGCCACACTAGCAATGAGCAGTTCTTC
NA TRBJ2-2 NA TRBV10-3 CAISPIANTGELFF TGTGCCATCAGTCCCATAGCGAACACCGGGGAGCTGTTTTTT
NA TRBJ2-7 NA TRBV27 CASSLHPQGRSEQYF TGTGCCAGCAGTTTACACCCTCAGGGGCGAAGCGAGCAGTACTTC
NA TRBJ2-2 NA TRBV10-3 CAISVDLQNTGELFF TGTGCCATCAGCGTAGACTTGCAGAACACCGGGGAGCTGTTTTTT
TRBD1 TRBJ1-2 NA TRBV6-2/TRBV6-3 CASSSNGQGLGYTF TGTGCCAGCAGTTCAAATGGACAGGGCCTCGGCTACACCTTC
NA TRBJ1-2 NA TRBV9 CASSAAGGAFDGYTF TGTGCCAGCAGCGCCGCCGGAGGGGCTTTCGATGGCTACACCTTC
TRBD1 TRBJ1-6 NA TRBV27 CASSLQTGQGSPLHF TGTGCCAGCAGTTTACAGACAGGGCAAGGATCACCCCTCCACTTT
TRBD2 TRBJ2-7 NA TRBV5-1 CASKTSHSYEQYF TGCGCCAGCAAGACTAGCCACTCCTACGAGCAGTACTTC
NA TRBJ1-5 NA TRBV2 CASRGLRAQPQHF TGTGCCAGCAGGGGCCTGAGGGCTCAGCCCCAGCATTTT
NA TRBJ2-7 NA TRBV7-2 CASSLTGYEQYF TGTGCCAGCAGCCTAACCGGGTACGAGCAGTACTTC
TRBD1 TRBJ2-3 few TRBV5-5 CAIGQGQSTDTQYF TGTGCCATAGGACAGGGCCAAAGCACAGATACGCAGTATTTT